These T cell receptor beta chains were read from a single sample in a study of cytomegalovirus exposure and HLA in healthy donors. Produced via immunoSEQ multiplex PCR; TCRdb's table is partial and in-frame only. The data hold about 150,000 clones, with about 88% observed a single time. Sequencing input: PBMCs. All receptors come from a woman under 30 in good health and CMV-seronegative. Each CDR3 is given with its conserved first and last residue. The D gene is left open where the match is weak. Clone size is given for some rows only: seen once, a few or many times, or a class if the clone is expanded.

.,TRBJ2-7,.,15,TRBV4-3,CASSQDQAYRGEQYF,TGCGCCAGCAGCCAAGATCAGGCATACCGGGGCGAGCAGTACTTC
.,TRBJ2-6,once,14,TRBV2,CASSPLSGANVLTF,TGTGCCAGCAGCCCCCTCTCTGGGGCCAACGTCCTGACTTTC
TRBD1,TRBJ1-5,.,15,TRBV28,CASSLSTGAVGPQHF,TGTGCCAGCAGTTTATCCACAGGGGCCGTCGGGCCCCAGCATTTT
.,TRBJ2-2,.,14,TRBV10-1,CASSDPGDTGELFF,TGCGCCAGCAGTGACCCAGGGGACACCGGGGAGCTGTTTTTT
.,TRBJ2-1,once,13,TRBV14,CASSQDWAKEQFF,TGTGCCAGCAGCCAAGATTGGGCTAAAGAGCAGTTCTTC
.,TRBJ1-1,.,14,TRBV19,CASSIRGEWTEAFF,TGTGCCAGTAGTATTCGCGGGGAGTGGACTGAAGCTTTCTTT
.,TRBJ2-7,.,17,TRBV4-1,CASSQDRSGLSTTKQYF,TGCGCCAGCAGCCAAGATCGGAGTGGGTTAAGTACTACGAAGCAGTACTTC
.,TRBJ2-5,.,13,TRBV2,CASSEGLVGTQYF,TGTGCCAGCAGTGAAGGGCTAGTTGGGACCCAGTACTTC
TRBD2,TRBJ2-3,.,16,TRBV10-1,CASSEVAGGSTDTQYF,TGCGCCAGCAGTGAGGTAGCGGGGGGGAGCACAGATACGCAGTATTTT
TRBD1,TRBJ2-7,.,12,TRBV6-5,CASSRDRNEQYF,TGTGCCAGCAGCCGGGACAGAAACGAGCAGTACTTC
TRBD1,TRBJ1-2,.,15,TRBV28,CASSGPGTGAYGYTF,TGTGCCAGCAGTGGGCCGGGGACAGGCGCCTATGGCTACACCTTC
.,TRBJ1-5,.,15,TRBV6-6,CASSGPGGSNQPQHF,TGTGCCAGCAGCGGCCCGGGAGGCAGCAATCAGCCCCAGCATTTT
TRBD2,TRBJ2-3,.,15,TRBV7-2,CASSGTSGPGDTQYF,TGTGCCAGCAGTGGGACTAGCGGCCCGGGGGATACGCAGTATTTT
TRBD2,TRBJ2-1,.,15,TRBV7-2,CASGREAESYNEQFF,TGTGCCAGCGGGCGGGAGGCAGAGTCCTACAATGAGCAGTTCTTC
.,TRBJ2-5,.,11,TRBV28,CASSYLGAQYF,TGTGCCAGCAGTTACCTAGGGGCCCAGTACTTC
TRBD1,TRBJ2-1,.,12,TRBV5-5,CASSFRGNEQFF,TGTGCCAGCAGCTTCAGGGGGAATGAGCAGTTCTTC
.,TRBJ1-2,.,16,TRBV6-6,CASSPLVGRAQYGYTF,TGTGCCAGCAGCCCCCTGGTGGGGCGAGCACAATATGGCTACACCTTC
TRBD1,TRBJ2-5,.,15,TRBV6-5,CASSYPTGGAWTQYF,TGTGCCAGCAGTTACCCCACAGGGGGCGCATGGACCCAGTACTTC
.,TRBJ1-6,few,14,TRBV5-1,CASTTGENNSPLHF,TGCGCCAGCACGACGGGGGAGAATAATTCACCCCTCCACTTT
TRBD2,TRBJ2-5,few,13,TRBV7-7,CASRNSGGETQYF,TGTGCCAGCAGGAATAGCGGGGGGGAGACCCAGTACTTC
TRBD2,TRBJ2-7,once,15,TRBV6-1,CASSEGRGLSHEQYF,TGTGCCAGCAGTGAAGGGCGGGGACTATCCCACGAGCAGTACTTC
.,TRBJ1-4,.,14,TRBV5-1,CASRKDSLNEKLFF,TGCGCCAGCAGAAAGGACAGCTTAAATGAAAAACTGTTTTTT
.,TRBJ1-2,.,13,TRBV12-5,CASGLGLGSGYTF,TGTGCTAGTGGTTTGGGTCTGGGGAGTGGCTACACCTTC
.,TRBJ2-7,.,15,TRBV30,CAWSVEPRGIYEQYF,TGTGCCTGGAGTGTTGAGCCTCGGGGAATTTACGAGCAGTACTTC
TRBD2,TRBJ2-1,.,19,TRBV7-7,CASTPRLVAGSGCRNEQFF,TGTGCTAGCACCCCCCGGTTGGTAGCGGGCAGTGGATGTAGGAATGAGCAGTTCTTC
TRBD1,TRBJ2-2,.,18,TRBV4-2,CASSQATDRVFPTGELFF,TGTGCCAGCAGCCAAGCCACCGACAGGGTCTTTCCCACCGGGGAGCTGTTTTTT
.,TRBJ1-5,.,14,TRBV7-2,CASSLALADQPQHF,TGTGCCAGCAGCTTAGCGCTGGCCGATCAGCCCCAGCATTTT
.,TRBJ1-2,.,16,TRBV28,CASSLAAKLLSSGYTF,TGTGCCAGCAGTTTAGCGGCCAAACTGCTTTCCAGCGGCTACACCTTC
TRBD2,TRBJ2-5,.,16,TRBV7-2,CASSLDVRGGAETQYF,TGTGCCAGCAGCTTAGATGTCCGCGGGGGGGCAGAGACCCAGTACTTC
.,TRBJ2-7,.,13,TRBV11-2,CASSLGRGIEQYF,TGTGCCAGCAGCCTAGGTAGAGGGATTGAGCAGTACTTC
.,TRBJ1-4,.,13,TRBV5-1,CASRFSTNEKLFF,TGCGCCAGCCGGTTTTCAACTAATGAAAAACTGTTTTTT
TRBD2,TRBJ2-1,.,15,TRBV5-1,CASRIGTSGYNEQFF,TGCGCCAGCAGAATCGGGACTAGCGGGTACAATGAGCAGTTCTTC
TRBD2,TRBJ2-7,once,13,TRBV27,CASTKRETYEQYF,TGTGCCAGCACCAAGCGGGAAACCTACGAGCAGTACTTC
.,TRBJ2-1,.,13,TRBV6-5,CASSRSWGDEQFF,TGTGCCAGCAGCCGCAGCTGGGGGGACGAGCAGTTCTTC
.,TRBJ2-5,.,15,TRBV2,CASNREGPIQETQYF,TGTGCCAGCAACAGGGAGGGTCCCATCCAAGAGACCCAGTACTTC
TRBD1,TRBJ1-1,.,15,TRBV10-3,CAINPTGTGRTEAFF,TGTGCCATCAACCCCACCGGGACAGGGAGAACTGAAGCTTTCTTT
TRBD2,TRBJ2-2,.,18,TRBV9,CASSVASSGRANTGELFF,TGTGCCAGCAGCGTAGCATCTAGCGGGAGGGCCAACACCGGGGAGCTGTTTTTT
TRBD1,TRBJ1-2,once,14,TRBV19,CASRTGRGDYGYTF,TGTGCCAGTCGGACAGGGAGGGGTGACTATGGCTACACCTTC
.,TRBJ2-6,.,14,TRBV30,CAWIRGAGANVLTF,TGTGCCTGGATTAGAGGAGCTGGGGCCAACGTCCTGACTTTC
.,TRBJ1-1,.,11,TRBV6-5,CASKRTDEVFF,TGTGCCAGTAAGAGGACAGATGAAGTTTTCTTT
.,TRBJ1-2,.,14,TRBV28,CASSLTVEGYGYTF,TGTGCCAGCAGTTTAACGGTGGAGGGCTATGGCTACACCTTC